This paragraph covers one T cell receptor beta chain sequence. The data derive from a study of blood T cell repertoires in COVID-19. At the level of the study: Spain, Italy and the United States supplied samples that represented acute and convalescent COVID-19. Nucleic acid was either cDNA or gDNA, and it came from T cells, B-cell-depleted T cells, or PBMCs.

Under the authors' procedure: Cell counts per sample came from amplifying reference gene primers. The assay was immunoSEQ multiplex PCR, and TCRdb's table has in-frame clones only and misses some. That table furnishes V, J and clone size, whereas the DNA furnished D and trimming. The table shows under 500,000 clones, with about 89% occurring only once. The specimen sequenced was peripheral blood. The origin of this receptor is a woman aged 25 to 39 with acute or convalescent COVID-19.

The CDR3 loop is CATSSRGNTEAFF. The CDR3 DNA follows: TGTGCCACCAGTTCCCGGGGTAACACTGAAGCTTTCTTT. The rearrangement links TRBV24-1 to TRBJ1-1; D is undetermined. This CDR3 has 13 amino acids. V lost 6 bases and J 2 bases, leaving 9 bases between the germline ends. Germline V CDR1 and CDR2: KGHDR, SFDVKD.